This TCR beta chain appears in the sequencing data of a study of blood T cell repertoires in COVID-19. Overall study: Acute-phase and convalescent COVID-19 samples originated in the United States, Italy and Spain. PBMCs, B-cell-depleted T cells, or T cells were the source of the cDNA or gDNA that made up the material.

Trimming pared 3 bases from V and 1 base from J, leaving 9 bases between. CDR1 and CDR2 (germline): GTSNPN, SVGIG (reference sequence). The length of the CDR3 is 13 residues. How the authors handled the data: For nucleated cells, counts were estimated from reference gene primer amplification. Data came from immunoSEQ multiplex PCR; TCRdb stores just in-frame clones and leaves some out. Clone size and V and J calls were adopted from that table, with D and trimming inferred from the DNA. The sample yields 150,000 to 200,000 clones, 70% to 90% seen once. This TCR came from a man aged 55 to 70 with acute or convalescent COVID-19. The chain employs TRBV30 and TRBJ2-5; D might be TRBD2 (6 bases). The source material was peripheral blood. The CDR3 reads CAWRRGLQETQYF. For the CDR3, the DNA is TGTGCCTGGAGGAGGGGACTCCAAGAGACCCAGTACTTC.